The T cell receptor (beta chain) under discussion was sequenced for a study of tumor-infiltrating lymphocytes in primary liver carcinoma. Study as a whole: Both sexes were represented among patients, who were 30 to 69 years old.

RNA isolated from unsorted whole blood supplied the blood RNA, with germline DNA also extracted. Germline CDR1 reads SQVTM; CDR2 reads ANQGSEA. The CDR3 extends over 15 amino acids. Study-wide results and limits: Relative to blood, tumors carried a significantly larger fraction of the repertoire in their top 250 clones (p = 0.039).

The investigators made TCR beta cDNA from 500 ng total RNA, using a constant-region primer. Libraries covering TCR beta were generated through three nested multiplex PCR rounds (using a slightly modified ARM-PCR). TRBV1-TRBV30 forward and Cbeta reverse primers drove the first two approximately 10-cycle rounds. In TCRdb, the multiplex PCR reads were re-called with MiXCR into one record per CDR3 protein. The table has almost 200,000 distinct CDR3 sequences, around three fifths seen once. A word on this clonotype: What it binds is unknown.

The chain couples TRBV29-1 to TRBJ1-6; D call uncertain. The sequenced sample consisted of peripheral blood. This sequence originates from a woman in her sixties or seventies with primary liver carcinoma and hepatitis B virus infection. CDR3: CVVPLGSSYNALLHF. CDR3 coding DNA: TGCGTCGTACCACTAGGGAGCTCCTATAATGCACTCCTCCACTTT.